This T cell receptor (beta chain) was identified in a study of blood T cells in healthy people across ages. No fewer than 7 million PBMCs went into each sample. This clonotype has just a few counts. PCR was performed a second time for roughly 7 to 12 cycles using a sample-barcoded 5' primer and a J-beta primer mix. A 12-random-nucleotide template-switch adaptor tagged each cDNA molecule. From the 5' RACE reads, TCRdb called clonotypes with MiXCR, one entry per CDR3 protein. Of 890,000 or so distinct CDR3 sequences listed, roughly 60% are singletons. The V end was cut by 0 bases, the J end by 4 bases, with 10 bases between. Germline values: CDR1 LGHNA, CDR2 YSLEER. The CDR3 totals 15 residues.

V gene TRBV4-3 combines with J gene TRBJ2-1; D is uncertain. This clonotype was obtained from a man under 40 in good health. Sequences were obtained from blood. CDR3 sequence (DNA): TGCGCCAGCAGCCAAGAGACTTCCAAGTACAATGAGCAGTTCTTC. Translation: CASSQETSKYNEQFF.